This T cell receptor (beta chain) was recovered during a study of shared clonotypes between healthy human individuals. Whole-study context: Donors consisted of two women and three men between 18 and 49. Broader study findings: Clonotypes shared by all four sorted-subset donors had higher generation probabilities than non-shared clonotypes.

CDR1 and CDR2 from the germline V gene are MNHEY and SMNVEV (reference sequence). Between the trimmed V and J ends, which lost 5 bases and 1 base, there was a span of 17 bases. This CDR3 has 16 amino acids. In the source study's methods: Junction-only immunoSEQ sequences carried no quality scores, so filtering differed. Sequencing used immunoSEQ multiplex PCR; TCRdb keeps in-frame clones, though not all of them. D and trimming come from the DNA, and the V and J calls and clone size come from that table. In the table there are around 2.1 million clones, about 92% of which are singletons. A single count supports this clone. Its antigen remains unidentified. Naive CD8 cells were CD45RO-negative, positively selected for CCR7, excluding terminally differentiated effector memory CD45RA+ cells.

The chain couples TRBV27 to TRBJ2-5; D may be TRBD2 (6 bases). The TCR comes from a man between 18 and 35 years old in good health. Some clones in this sample may be carry-over from other donors' samples. The sample comprised naive CD8+ T cells from PBMCs. In DNA, the CDR3 is TGTGCCAGCAGTCCCGAAGGATTTAGCGGCCAAGAGACCCAGTACTTC. As protein: CASSPEGFSGQETQYF.